This TCR beta chain was retrieved from a study of cytomegalovirus exposure and HLA in healthy donors. Whole-study context: In a previous analysis, some 110 million unique TCR beta sequences were found from 150 million to 200 million T cells. Drawn from HLA-typed donors, tens of millions of unique TCRs were held in an early data release.

This PCR relied on a set of 60 Vbeta primers and 13 Jbeta primers. TCRdb's copy holds only in-frame clones and misses some; the assay was immunoSEQ multiplex PCR. Of over 100,000 clones in the sample, about 80% were seen once. This CDR3 spans 12 amino acids. Trimming left V 3 bases short and J 8 bases short, with 8 bases between. CDR1 and CDR2 (germline): LGHNA, YNFKEQ. This TCR came from a man aged 25 to 40 in good health and CMV-seronegative. The sequencing input was PBMCs. This chain uses TRBV4-2 with TRBJ2-1; D ambiguous. The CDR3 is CASSHAVDEQFF. CDR3 nucleotides: TGTGCCAGCAGCCACGCGGTCGATGAGCAGTTCTTC.